Following are 26 T cell receptor beta chains from one sample sequenced in a study of TIL therapy for anti-PD-1-resistant metastatic lung cancer. Time point in this sample: pre-treatment sample, taken before nivolumab and TIL therapy. Most excised metastases sampled were pleural nodules or supraclavicular lymph nodes. This was the immunoSEQ v3 assay. TCRdb's table, derived via immunoSEQ multiplex PCR, lists solely in-frame clones and lacks some. Here the sample spans 95,000 or so clones, under 70% being singletons. The specimen comprised tumor tissue, sampled at baseline. The source of these receptors is a person aged 25 to 85 with non-small cell lung cancer.

The genes are TRBV11-1 and TRBJ2-7, with 7 bases aligning to TRBD2. Per germline, CDR1 SGHAT and CDR2 FQDESV (reference sequence). This CDR3 comprises 14 residues. The V gene end was trimmed by 8 bases and the J gene end by 6 bases; junction bases not matched to a gene: 13. The CDR3 region is CASSRGEGPFEQYF. CDR3 coding DNA: TGTGCCAGCTCCCGGGGGGAGGGCCCTTTCGAGCAGTACTTC.

V and J are TRBV18 and TRBJ2-2; TRBD1 agrees at 8 bases. Trimming at V came to 3 bases and at J to 5 bases, leaving 5 bases not matched to a gene. Germline V lookup: CDR1 KGHSH, CDR2 LQKENI. The CDR3 is 15 amino acids. As DNA, the CDR3 is TGTGCCAGCTCACCCACGACAGGGGTGACCGGGGAGCTGTTTTTT. This translates into CASSPTTGVTGELFF.

The chain employs TRBV9 and TRBJ1-2; 8 positions match TRBD1. CDR1 is SGDLS, CDR2 YYNGEE, per germline. CDR3 length: 15 amino acids. After removal of 3 bases from V and 7 bases from J, the junction contained 11 bases not matched to a gene. CDR3: CASSEQGQAPGGYTF. The CDR3 DNA reads TGTGCCAGCAGCGAGCAGGGACAGGCGCCGGGTGGCTACACCTTC.

This clone was seen a single time. The V and J genes are TRBV9 and TRBJ2-1, with TRBD1 identical over 10 bases. The ends lost 4 bases at V and 6 bases at J; junction bases unmatched: 7. This CDR3 contains 15 residues. From germline, CDR1 is SGDLS and CDR2 YYNGEE. This CDR3 reads CASSPRQGASNEQFF. CDR3 bases: TGTGCCAGCAGCCCCCGACAGGGGGCGAGCAATGAGCAGTTCTTC.

The chain joins TRBV4-1 to TRBJ2-1; 7 bases agree with TRBD1. Looked up from germline, CDR1 is MGHRA and CDR2 is YSYEKL. There are 15 residues in the CDR3. V shed 4 bases, J shed 9 bases, and the junction held 12 bases outside the gene matches. The CDR3, as DNA: TGCGCCAGCAGCCCCCGTTGGGGACAGCGTTCTGAGCAGTTCTTC. Its translation is CASSPRWGQRSEQFF.

The genes are TRBV7-2 and TRBJ2-5, with TRBD2 as a possible D gene (5 bases). The V gene's germline CDR1 is SGHTA and CDR2 FQGNSA. V lost 3 bases to trimming and J lost 5 bases, with 13 bases between them. The CDR3 has 14 amino acids. The CDR3 loop is CASSFSRGWETQYF. Written as DNA, the CDR3 is TGTGCCAGCAGCTTTAGTCGGGGTTGGGAGACCCAGTACTTC.

This clone was recorded many times. CDR3 sequence (DNA): TGTGCCAGCAGCCCCCCGACTAGCGGGAGGGCTTTGGAGCAGTTCTTC. Its protein product is CASSPPTSGRALEQFF. This chain uses TRBV7-9 with TRBJ2-1, with 14 bases that match TRBD2. Germline values: CDR1 SEHNR, CDR2 FQNEAQ (reference sequence). The V and J ends lost 5 bases and 10 bases, in that order; junction bases with no gene match: 10. CDR3 length equals 16 residues.

This clone was seen a single time. The chain recombines TRBV6-6 with TRBJ2-3, with a weak D call TRBD1 (7 bases). The ends were cut back, 5 bases at V and 3 bases at J, with 15 bases in the middle. The CDR3 totals 15 residues. Germline-derived CDR1 and CDR2 are MNHNY and SVGAGI (reference sequence). The chain's CDR3 is CASSPQGGGTDTQYF. CDR3 DNA sequence: TGTGCCAGCAGTCCGCAGGGGGGCGGGACAGATACGCAGTATTTT.

The V call is TRBV14, the J call TRBJ2-7, with a weak D call TRBD2 (6 bases). Germline V lookup: CDR1 SGHDN, CDR2 FVKESK. CDR3 length: 12 residues. Trimming left V 5 bases short and J 4 bases short, with 9 bases between. The CDR3 spells CASSETSYEQYF. The CDR3 DNA follows: TGTGCCAGCAGCGAGACTAGTTACGAGCAGTACTTC. Supplemented by reference TRBV14 and TRBJ2-7, the full variable domain reads EAGVTQFPSHSVIEKGQTVTLRCDPISGHDNLYWYRRVMGKEIKFLLHFVKESKQDESGMPNNRFLAERTGGTYSTLKVQPAELEDSGVYFCASSETSYEQYFGPGTRLTVT.

This clone was seen a few times. The J gene is TRBJ1-1, the V gene TRBV9; D is unresolved. The CDR3 sequence is 12 residues long. The germline gives CDR1 SGDLS, CDR2 YYNGEE. The V end was cut by 4 bases, the J end by 2 bases, with 6 bases between. The CDR3 sequence: CASSSGNTEAFF. The CDR3 DNA sequence: TGTGCCAGCAGCTCAGGAAACACTGAAGCTTTCTTT.

The rearrangement links TRBV4-1 to TRBJ1-4; tentative D call: TRBD1 (5 bases). The CDR3 loop spans 16 amino acids. Per the germline V gene, CDR1 is MGHRA and CDR2 is YSYEKL. V was cut by 4 bases and J by 1 base, with 13 bases left in between. CDR3 loop: CASSLRSGETNEKLFF. The CDR3, as DNA: TGCGCCAGCAGCCTCCGATCGGGGGAAACTAATGAAAAACTGTTTTTT.

V usage is TRBV27 and J usage is TRBJ2-3; D is ambiguous. V was clipped by 3 bases and J by 8 bases, with 15 bases between them. The CDR3 sequence is 14 residues long. CDR1 is MNHEY and CDR2 is SMNVEV in the germline V gene (reference sequence). DNA for the CDR3: TGTGCCAGCAGTTTTTCTGGGTTCAGAGCTACGCAGTATTTT. It codes for CASSFSGFRATQYF.

V gene TRBV6-6 combines with J gene TRBJ2-3; 13 bases align to TRBD2. With V trimmed by 6 bases and J by 5 bases, 8 bases remained unmatched. CDR1 is MNHNY and CDR2 is SVGAGI in the germline V gene (reference sequence). This CDR3 has 16 residues. This CDR3 reads CASRPTSGRAQDTQYF. The CDR3 DNA is TGTGCCAGCAGGCCAACTAGCGGGAGGGCCCAAGATACGCAGTATTTT.

CDR3 region: CASSLREGYEQYF. The CDR3 DNA is TGTGCCAGCAGCCTGCGTGAGGGTTACGAGCAGTACTTC. The chain has TRBV7-6 and TRBJ2-7, with D perhaps matching TRBD2 (5 bases). Trimming took 5 bases from V and 4 from J, leaving 12 bases between them. CDR1 is SGHVS and CDR2 is FNYEAQ in the germline V gene. The CDR3 length is 13 residues.

On this clone itself: Its ends do not fully match the called genes, so a read error is possible. J is TRBJ2-7 and V is TRBV7-9; TRBD1 agrees at 10 bases. CDR1 SEHNR and CDR2 FQNEAQ come from the germline V gene (reference sequence). This CDR3 spans 19 amino acids. The CDR3 reads CASSLTGGADSGFSYEQYF. CDR3 bases: TGTGCCAGCAGCTTGACAGGGGGCGCGGATAGCGGATTCTCCTACGAACAGTACTTC.

The chain is built from TRBV28 and TRBJ2-7, with D unresolved. The CDR3 loop spans 12 amino acids. Germline loops: CDR1 MDHEN, CDR2 SYDVKM. With 3 bases removed from V and 3 bases from J, the gap between germline ends came to 6 bases. This CDR3 reads CASSFTLYEQYF. The CDR3 DNA reads TGTGCCAGCAGTTTCACTCTCTACGAGCAGTACTTC. The full variable domain, rest sourced from reference TRBV28 and TRBJ2-7, is DVKVTQSSRYLVKRTGEKVFLECVQDMDHENMFWYRQDPGLGLRLIYFSYDVKMKEKGDIPEGYSVSREKKERFSLILESASTNQTSMYLCASSFTLYEQYFGPGTRLTVT.

In DNA, the CDR3 is TGTGCCAGCAGCTTAGCGCGGTCCCCCCACTACGAGCAGTACTTC. Its protein product is CASSLARSPHYEQYF. The V call is TRBV7-2, the J call TRBJ2-7; D not certain. CDR3 length: 15 amino acids. Trimming took 0 bases from V and 3 from J, leaving 12 bases between them. Germline V lookup: CDR1 SGHTA, CDR2 FQGNSA.

This clone appeared once. The gene calls are TRBV18 and TRBJ1-2; D gene ambiguous. The CDR3 sequence is 17 residues long. Trimming pared 2 bases from V and 2 bases from J, leaving 18 bases between. Germline assignment: CDR1 KGHSH and CDR2 LQKENI. CDR3 sequence (DNA): TGTGCCAGCTCACCAGTACTTTCGGGGTCCGGCAACTATGGCTACACCTTC. It specifies CASSPVLSGSGNYGYTF.

The chain couples TRBV2 to TRBJ1-1; 9 bases map to TRBD1. Per the germline V gene, CDR1 is SNHLY and CDR2 is FYNNEI. Trimming cost V 4 bases and J 0 bases; bases outside gene matches: 9. This CDR3 contains 17 residues. The CDR3 DNA reads TGTGCCAGCAGTGGCCCCGGGACAGGGTATGTGAACACTGAAGCTTTCTTT. Translation: CASSGPGTGYVNTEAFF. The complete variable domain, with remaining parts taken from reference TRBV2 and TRBJ1-1, reads EPEVTQTPSHQVTQMGQEVILRCVPISNHLYFYWYRQILGQKVEFLVSFYNNEISEKSEIFDDQFSVERPDGSNFTLKIRSTKLEDSAMYFCASSGPGTGYVNTEAFFGQGTRLTVV.

The chain couples TRBV7-2 to TRBJ2-3; D possibly corresponds to TRBD1 (6 bases). Trimming removed 1 base at V and 5 bases at J, with 19 bases between. The germline V gene encodes CDR1 SGHTA and CDR2 FQGNSA. The CDR3 consists of 17 residues. The CDR3 region has the DNA TGTGCCAGCAGCTTAGAAAGACAGGTACCCCGAAGAGATACGCAGTATTTT. Protein: CASSLERQVPRRDTQYF. The full variable domain, in which reference TRBV7-2 and TRBJ2-3 provide the parts outside the CDR3, is GAGVSQSPSNKVTEKGKDVELRCDPISGHTALYWYRQSLGQGLEFLIYFQGNSAPDKSGLPSDRFSAERTGGSVSTLTIQRTQQEDSAVYLCASSLERQVPRRDTQYFGPGTRLTVL.

This clone was recorded only once. This chain links TRBV4-1 with TRBJ2-1; 8 bases match TRBD2. Germline CDR1 reads MGHRA; CDR2 reads YSYEKL. The CDR3 loop spans 15 amino acids. V lost 4 bases and J lost 7; bases outside the gene matches: 9. The CDR3 nucleotides are TGCGCCAGCAGCCCCACCGGCGGGGGGAAGAATGAGCAGTTCTTC. Its protein product is CASSPTGGGKNEQFF.

This clone was recorded once. The chain recombines TRBV10-3 with TRBJ2-3; possibly TRBD1 for D (5 bases). The V end was cut by 3 bases, the J end by 0 bases, with 13 bases between. Per the germline V gene, CDR1 is ENHRY and CDR2 is SYGVKD. The CDR3 totals 16 residues. The CDR3 bases are TGTGCCATCAGTGACCATGGGCAGGGTAGCACAGATACGCAGTATTTT. This gives the protein CAISDHGQGSTDTQYF.

This clone was found a few times. The V gene is TRBV28, the J gene TRBJ2-1; D ambiguous. CDR3 length equals 16 residues. Germline CDR1 MDHEN, CDR2 SYDVKM. Trimming removed 7 bases at V and 2 bases at J, with 18 bases between. CDR3 sequence: CASTLTPFGAYNEQFF. DNA for the CDR3: TGTGCCAGCACCCTAACCCCTTTCGGAGCCTACAATGAGCAGTTCTTC.

The chain employs TRBV14 and TRBJ1-4; D not certain. Germline CDR1 reads SGHDN; CDR2 reads FVKESK. The CDR3 contains 12 residues. V shed 4 bases and J shed 4 bases, with 4 bases lying between them. CDR3 DNA: TGTGCCAGCAGCCGGGGTAATGAAAAACTGTTTTTT. Protein product: CASSRGNEKLFF.

This chain links TRBV18 with TRBJ2-3; 14 nucleotides align to TRBD2. Germline V lookup: CDR1 KGHSH, CDR2 LQKENI. CDR3 length: 16 amino acids. With V trimmed by 4 bases and J by 4 bases, 4 bases remained unmatched. The CDR3 sequence is CASSQGTSGSADTQYF. The CDR3 DNA follows: TGTGCCAGCTCACAGGGGACTAGCGGGAGTGCAGATACGCAGTATTTT.

The CDR3 is CASSLWGSGGTDTQYF. DNA of the CDR3: TGTGCCAGCAGCTTATGGGGTAGCGGAGGCACAGATACGCAGTATTTT. V usage is TRBV7-2 and J usage is TRBJ2-3, with TRBD2 as a possible D gene (6 bases). Germline V lookup: CDR1 SGHTA, CDR2 FQGNSA. V shed 2 bases and J shed 1 base, with 13 bases lying between them. The CDR3 has 16 amino acids.